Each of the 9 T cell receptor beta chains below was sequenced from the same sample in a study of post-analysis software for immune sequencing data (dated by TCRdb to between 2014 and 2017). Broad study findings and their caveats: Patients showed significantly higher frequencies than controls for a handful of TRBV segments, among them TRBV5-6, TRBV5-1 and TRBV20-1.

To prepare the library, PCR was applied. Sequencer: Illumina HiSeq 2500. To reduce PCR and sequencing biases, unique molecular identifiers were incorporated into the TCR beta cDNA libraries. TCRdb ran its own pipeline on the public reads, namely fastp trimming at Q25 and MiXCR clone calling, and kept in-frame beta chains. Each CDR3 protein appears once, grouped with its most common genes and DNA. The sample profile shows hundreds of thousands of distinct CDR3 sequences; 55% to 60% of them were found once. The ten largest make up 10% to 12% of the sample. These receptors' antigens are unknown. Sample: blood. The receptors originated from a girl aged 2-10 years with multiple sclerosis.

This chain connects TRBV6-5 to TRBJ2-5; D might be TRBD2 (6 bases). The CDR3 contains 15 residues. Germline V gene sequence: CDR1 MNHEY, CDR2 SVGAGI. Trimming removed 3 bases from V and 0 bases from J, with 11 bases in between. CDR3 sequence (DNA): TGTGCCAGCAGTTATGGGGGGTCATACCAAGAGACCCAGTACTTC. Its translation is CASSYGGSYQETQYF.

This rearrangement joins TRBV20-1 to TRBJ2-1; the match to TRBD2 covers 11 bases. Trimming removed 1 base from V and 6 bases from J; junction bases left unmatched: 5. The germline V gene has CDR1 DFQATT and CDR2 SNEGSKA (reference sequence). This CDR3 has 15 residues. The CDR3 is CSARAGTSGINEQFF. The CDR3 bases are TGCAGTGCTAGAGCGGGGACTAGCGGTATCAATGAGCAGTTCTTC.

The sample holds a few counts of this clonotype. CDR3 residues: CASSLDRNNNEQFF. DNA of the CDR3: TGTGCCAGCAGCTTAGACAGGAATAACAATGAGCAGTTCTTC. This sequence joins TRBV11-2 and TRBJ2-1; no clear D gene. This CDR3 contains 14 residues. Trimming cost V 0 bases and J 5 bases, with 8 bases left between them. Looked up from germline, CDR1 is SGHAT and CDR2 is FQNNGV.

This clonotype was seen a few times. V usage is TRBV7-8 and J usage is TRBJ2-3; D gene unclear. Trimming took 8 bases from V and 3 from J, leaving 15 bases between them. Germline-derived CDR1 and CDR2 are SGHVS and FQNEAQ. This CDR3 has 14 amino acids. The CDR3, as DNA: TGTGCCAGCCAGCCGTCAGGCGTGACAGATACGCAGTATTTT. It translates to CASQPSGVTDTQYF.

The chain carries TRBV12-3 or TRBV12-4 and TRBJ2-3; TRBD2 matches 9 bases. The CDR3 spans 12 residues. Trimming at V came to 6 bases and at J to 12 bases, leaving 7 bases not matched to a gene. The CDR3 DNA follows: TGTGCCAGCAGGGATAGCGGGGGTACACAGTATTTT. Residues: CASRDSGGTQYF.

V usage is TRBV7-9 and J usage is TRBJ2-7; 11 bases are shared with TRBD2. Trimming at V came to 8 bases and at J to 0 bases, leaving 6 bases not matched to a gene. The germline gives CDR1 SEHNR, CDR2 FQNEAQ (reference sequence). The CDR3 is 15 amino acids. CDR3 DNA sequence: TGTGCCAGCGGGCGGACTAGCGGGCCCTCCTACGAGCAGTACTTC. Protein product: CASGRTSGPSYEQYF. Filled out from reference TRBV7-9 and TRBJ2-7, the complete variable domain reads DTGVSQNPRHKITKRGQNVTFRCDPISEHNRLYWYRQTLGQGPEFLTYFQNEAQLEKSRLLSDRFSAERPKGSFSTLEIQRTEQGDSAMYLCASGRTSGPSYEQYFGPGTRLTVT.

The DNA of the CDR3 is TGTGCCAGCAGTTACTCGACCAGGGGGCTTTTTTCGCAGTATTTT. Translating it yields CASSYSTRGLFSQYF. The rearrangement joins TRBV6-5 to TRBJ2-3; 8 bases map to TRBD1. V trimming: 0 bases; J trimming: 10 bases; junction bases outside the gene matches: 9. This CDR3 is 15 amino acids long. CDR1 and CDR2 from the germline V gene are MNHEY and SVGAGI.

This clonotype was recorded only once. In DNA form, the CDR3 reads TGCGCCAGCAGCTTGGGAAACAGTGACCGGCGGGGAAAACTGTTTTTT. Residues: CASSLGNSDRRGKLFF. The chain has TRBV5-1 and TRBJ1-4; D remains ambiguous. Trimming removed 0 bases from V and 10 bases from J, with 19 bases in between. The CDR3 is made up of 16 amino acids. The germline V gene encodes CDR1 SGHRS and CDR2 YFSETQ.

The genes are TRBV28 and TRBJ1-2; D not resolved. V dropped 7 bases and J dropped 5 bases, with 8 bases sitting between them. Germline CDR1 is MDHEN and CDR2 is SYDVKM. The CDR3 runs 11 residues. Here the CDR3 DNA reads TGTGCCAGCACCCGGAATTATGGCTACACCTTC. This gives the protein CASTRNYGYTF.